The 2 T cell receptor beta chains below come from one sample, sequenced in a study of blood T cell repertoires in COVID-19. Assay: immunoSEQ multiplex PCR; the TCRdb copy retains only in-frame clones and omits some. The data contain approximately 250,000 clones, approximately 86% of them singletons. The material sequenced was peripheral blood. The receptor set was obtained from a young man with active or convalescent COVID-19.

This chain links TRBV3-1 (or the pseudogene TRBV3-2) with TRBJ2-5, with 10 bases fitting TRBD2. Germline V gene lookup returns CDR1 LGHDT and CDR2 YNNKEL (reference sequence). Trimming at V came to 1 base and at J to 5 bases, leaving 10 bases not matched to a gene. The CDR3 totals 17 residues. In DNA, the CDR3 is TGTGCCAGCAGCCAAGTATTAGCGGGGGGCCGTGCGGAGACCCAGTACTTC. Protein: CASSQVLAGGRAETQYF.

There are a few counts of this clone. J is TRBJ2-3 and V is TRBV29-1, with 10 bases matching TRBD1. The CDR3 has 14 amino acids. Unmatched junction bases numbered 4, after V lost 7 bases and J lost 0 bases. Germline CDR1 and CDR2: SQVTM and ANQGSEA. The CDR3 bases are TGCAGCGCAATGACAGGGGGCAGCACAGATACGCAGTATTTT. Its protein is CSAMTGGSTDTQYF.